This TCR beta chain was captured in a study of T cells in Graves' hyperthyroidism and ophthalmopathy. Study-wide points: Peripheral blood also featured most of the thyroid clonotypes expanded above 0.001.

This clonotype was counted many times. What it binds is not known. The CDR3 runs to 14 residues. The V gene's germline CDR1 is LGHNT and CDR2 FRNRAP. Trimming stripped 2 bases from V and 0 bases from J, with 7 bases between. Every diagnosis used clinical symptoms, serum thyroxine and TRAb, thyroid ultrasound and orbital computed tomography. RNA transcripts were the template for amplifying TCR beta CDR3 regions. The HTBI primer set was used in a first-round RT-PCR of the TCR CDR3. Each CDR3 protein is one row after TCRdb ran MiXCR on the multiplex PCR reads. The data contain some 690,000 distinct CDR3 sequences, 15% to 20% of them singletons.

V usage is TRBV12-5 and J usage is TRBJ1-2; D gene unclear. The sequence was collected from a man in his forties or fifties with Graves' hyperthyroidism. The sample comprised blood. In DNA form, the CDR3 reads TGTGCTAGTGGTTTGTACAGAACTAACTATGGCTACACCTTC. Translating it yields CASGLYRTNYGYTF.